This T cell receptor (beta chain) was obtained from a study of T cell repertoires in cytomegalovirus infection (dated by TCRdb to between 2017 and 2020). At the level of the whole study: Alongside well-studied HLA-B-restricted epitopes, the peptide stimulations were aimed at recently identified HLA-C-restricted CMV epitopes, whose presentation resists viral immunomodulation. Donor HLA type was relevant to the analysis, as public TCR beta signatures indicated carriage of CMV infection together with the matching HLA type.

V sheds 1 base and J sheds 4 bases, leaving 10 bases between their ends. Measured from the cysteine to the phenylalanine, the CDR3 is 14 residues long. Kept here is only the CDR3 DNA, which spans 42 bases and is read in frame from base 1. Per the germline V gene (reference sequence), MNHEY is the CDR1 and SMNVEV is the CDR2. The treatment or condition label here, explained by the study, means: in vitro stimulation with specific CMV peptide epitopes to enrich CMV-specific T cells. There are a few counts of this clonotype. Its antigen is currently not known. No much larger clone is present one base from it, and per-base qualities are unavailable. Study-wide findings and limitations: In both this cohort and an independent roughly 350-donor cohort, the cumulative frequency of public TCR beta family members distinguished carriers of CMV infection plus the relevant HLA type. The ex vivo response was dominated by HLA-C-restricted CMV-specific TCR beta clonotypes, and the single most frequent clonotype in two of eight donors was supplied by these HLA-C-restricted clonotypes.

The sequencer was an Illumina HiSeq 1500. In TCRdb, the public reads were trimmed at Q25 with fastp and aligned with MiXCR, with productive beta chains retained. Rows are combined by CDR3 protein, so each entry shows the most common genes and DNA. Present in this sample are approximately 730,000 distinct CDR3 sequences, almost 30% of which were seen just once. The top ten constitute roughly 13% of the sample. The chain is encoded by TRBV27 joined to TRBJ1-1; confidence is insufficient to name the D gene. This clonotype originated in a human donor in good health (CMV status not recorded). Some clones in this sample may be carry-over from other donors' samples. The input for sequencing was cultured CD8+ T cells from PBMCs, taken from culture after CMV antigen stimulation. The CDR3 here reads CASSLFGRATEAFF. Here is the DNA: TGTGCCAGCAGTTTATTCGGAAGGGCCACTGAAGCTTTCTTT.